These 9 T cell receptor beta chains were all obtained from the same sample, sequenced in a study of control samples from healthy donors and cancer patients. Generated by immunoSEQ multiplex PCR, the TCRdb table keeps only in-frame clones and is missing some. The table lists about 190,000 clones. The sequenced sample consisted of blood. The receptors stem from a woman in her twenties or thirties in good health.

This chain uses TRBV30 with TRBJ2-5, with TRBD2 matching 15 bases. Unmatched junction bases numbered 2, after V lost 1 base and J lost 2 bases. Germline values: CDR1 GTSNPN, CDR2 SVGIG (reference sequence). The CDR3 contains 16 residues. The CDR3 bases are TGTGCCTGGAGTGCGGGACTAGCGGGGGGACAAGAGACCCAGTACTTC. Protein: CAWSAGLAGGQETQYF.

The chain has TRBV6-5 and TRBJ1-3, with D possibly being TRBD1 (5 bases). Trimming removed 2 bases from V and 2 bases from J, with 10 bases in between. The CDR3 extends over 15 amino acids. The germline V gene has CDR1 MNHEY and CDR2 SVGAGI. The CDR3: CASSYGGRAGNTIYF. DNA of the CDR3: TGTGCCAGCAGTTACGGAGGCAGGGCTGGAAACACCATATATTTT.

The chain carries TRBV7-6 and TRBJ2-2; 8 bases agree with TRBD2. The CDR3 extends over 14 amino acids. V dropped 4 bases and J dropped 5; count of bases not matched to a gene: 3. Germline CDR1 reads SGHVS; CDR2 reads FNYEAQ. CDR3 bases: TGTGCCAGCAGCTCTAGCGGGCTGACCGGGGAGCTGTTTTTT. Encoded protein: CASSSSGLTGELFF.

The chain recombines TRBV27 with TRBJ1-2; 11 nucleotides align to TRBD1. The CDR3 totals 14 residues. The junction had 2 bases not matched to a gene; V was cut back by 2 bases and J by 6 bases. Per germline, CDR1 MNHEY and CDR2 SMNVEV (reference sequence). CDR3 coding DNA: TGTGCCAGCAGTTTAGGGACAGGGGGAGATGGCTACACCTTC. It specifies CASSLGTGGDGYTF.

The chain carries TRBV27 and TRBJ1-5; a weak D match, TRBD1 (5 bases). CDR1 and CDR2 (germline): MNHEY, SMNVEV (reference sequence). Trimming took 10 bases from V and 0 from J, leaving 7 bases between them. The CDR3 has 12 residues. The CDR3 coding sequence is TGTGCCACTGGGGCTAGCAATCAGCCCCAGCATTTT. It is translated as CATGASNQPQHF.

V gene TRBV7-2 combines with J gene TRBJ1-5, with D maybe TRBD1 (5 bases). Germline CDR1 and CDR2: SGHTA and FQGNSA. The CDR3 is made up of 13 amino acids. V was trimmed by 6 bases and J by 4 bases, leaving 10 bases between them. The CDR3 is CASSRQPNQPQHF. The CDR3, as DNA: TGTGCCAGCAGTCGACAGCCAAATCAGCCCCAGCATTTT.

V and J are TRBV7-3 and TRBJ2-1; the match to TRBD1 covers 8 bases. The CDR3 runs 14 residues. V dropped 4 bases and J dropped 7; count of bases not matched to a gene: 6. Germline V gene data show CDR1 as SGHTA and CDR2 as FQGTGA. The CDR3 nucleotides read TGTGCCAGCAGCTCTCTCGACAGGGGAAATGAGCAGTTCTTC. This translates into CASSSLDRGNEQFF. Full variable domain (missing parts from reference TRBV7-3 and TRBJ2-1): GAGVSQTPSNKVTEKGKYVELRCDPISGHTALYWYRQSLGQGPEFLIYFQGTGAADDSGLPNDRFFAVRPEGSVSTLKIQRTERGDSAVYLCASSSLDRGNEQFFGPGTRLTVL.

The chain has TRBV6-5 and TRBJ1-2; the D gene is possibly TRBD1 (5 bases). CDR1 MNHEY and CDR2 SVGAGI come from the germline V gene. V gave up 7 bases and J gave up 4 bases, with 19 bases separating them. The CDR3 is 15 amino acids. The CDR3 protein is CASNTPQVLFYGYTF. CDR3 sequence (DNA): TGTGCCAGCAATACACCACAGGTTCTGTTCTATGGCTACACCTTC.

This chain connects TRBV19 to TRBJ2-4; D is undetermined. From germline, CDR1 is LNHDA and CDR2 SQIVND (reference sequence). The CDR3 runs to 15 residues. The V and J ends lost 1 base and 6 bases respectively, with 13 bases between them. CDR3 sequence reads: CASSIAAGSPNIQYF. The CDR3 region has the DNA TGTGCCAGTAGTATAGCTGCCGGGTCCCCAAACATTCAGTACTTC.